These 32 T cell receptor beta chains were all obtained from the same sample, sequenced in a study of shared clonotypes between healthy human individuals. Sequenced by immunoSEQ multiplex PCR; TCRdb stores in-frame clones only, minus some. The profile shows 1 million to 1.2 million clones, approximately 80% of them singletons. The sequencing sample was made of memory CD4+ T cells from PBMCs. Subset: CD45RA-negative fraction. The receptors originated from a man younger than 35 in good health. Some clones in this sample may be carry-over from other donors' samples.

A few counts support this clone. The V gene is TRBV5-1, the J gene TRBJ2-7; 12 nucleotides agree with TRBD2. Looked up from germline, CDR1 is SGHRS and CDR2 is YFSETQ. This CDR3 spans 17 amino acids. Trimming removed 2 bases from V and 3 bases from J; junction bases left unmatched: 9. CDR3 loop: CASSFRLAGDRDYEQYF. The CDR3, as DNA: TGCGCCAGCAGCTTCAGACTAGCGGGAGATCGGGACTACGAGCAGTACTTC.

In the case of this clone: Other DNA sequences in the same sample also yield this CDR3. V usage is TRBV7-9 and J usage is TRBJ1-5, with a tentative D call TRBD1 (5 bases). The CDR3 is 13 amino acids. V lost 5 bases, J lost 6 bases, and 11 bases lay in between. The germline gives CDR1 SEHNR, CDR2 FQNEAQ (reference sequence). CDR3 in DNA: TGTGCCAGCAGCCCTCTGGGGGGTCAGCCCCAGCATTTT. Protein: CASSPLGGQPQHF.

This clone appeared many times. Other DNA sequences from this sample encode an identical CDR3 as well. This chain connects TRBV28 to TRBJ2-3; D is undetermined. V gave up 6 bases and J gave up 0 bases, with 1 base separating them. This CDR3 has 11 residues. CDR1 is MDHEN, CDR2 SYDVKM, per germline. Here the CDR3 DNA reads TGTGCCAGCAGCAGCACAGATACGCAGTATTTT. It is translated as CASSSTDTQYF.

This clone came up a few times. J is TRBJ1-2 and V is TRBV7-9; D gene uncertain. CDR1 is SEHNR, CDR2 FQNEAQ, per germline (reference sequence). V lost 4 bases to trimming and J lost 7 bases, with 4 bases between them. The CDR3 spans 10 residues. CDR3 residues: CASSWSGYTF. CDR3 DNA sequence: TGTGCCAGCAGCTGGAGTGGCTACACCTTC.

The J gene is TRBJ2-5, the V gene TRBV5-1, with TRBD1 matching over 10 bases. The trim removed 4 bases at V and 2 bases at J, leaving 2 bases unmatched. CDR1 and CDR2 from the germline V gene are SGHRS and YFSETQ. The CDR3 covers 14 residues. The CDR3 DNA reads as TGCGCCAGCAGCCGGGGACAGGGGCAAGAGACCCAGTACTTC. It encodes CASSRGQGQETQYF.

The gene calls are TRBV2 and TRBJ2-7; a weak D match, TRBD2 (6 bases). Looked up from germline, CDR1 is SNHLY and CDR2 is FYNNEI. The CDR3 totals 14 residues. V shed 6 bases and J shed 0 bases, with 12 bases lying between them. The CDR3 here is CASSQRALSYEQYF. CDR3 coding DNA: TGTGCCAGCAGCCAGCGGGCCCTCTCCTACGAGCAGTACTTC.

The chain carries TRBV5-5 and TRBJ2-2; 12 nucleotides agree with TRBD2. The V gene end was trimmed by 4 bases and the J gene end by 5 bases; junction bases not matched to a gene: 6. The CDR3 extends over 16 amino acids. Germline CDR1 reads SGHKS; CDR2 reads YYEKEE (reference sequence). Written as DNA, the CDR3 is TGTGCCAGCAGCCCGCTAGCGGGAGGGGAAACCGGGGAGCTGTTTTTT. Its translation: CASSPLAGGETGELFF.

The genes are TRBV27 and TRBJ1-2; TRBD1 matches 10 bases. The CDR3 is 14 residues long. CDR1 and CDR2 from the germline V gene are MNHEY and SMNVEV (reference sequence). Germline trimming cut 8 bases from V and 3 bases from J; bases unmatched to any gene: 6. CDR3 amino acids: CASRQGANDYGYTF. Written as DNA, the CDR3 is TGTGCCAGCCGACAGGGGGCAAATGACTATGGCTACACCTTC.

The chain couples TRBV9 to TRBJ1-1; maybe TRBD1 (6 bases). Germline CDR1 SGDLS, CDR2 YYNGEE. V was shortened by 3 bases and J by 1 base, with 13 bases between the two germline ends. The CDR3 contains 15 residues. The chain's CDR3 is CASSARGQSNTEAFF. CDR3 in DNA: TGTGCCAGCAGCGCACGCGGACAGTCGAACACTGAAGCTTTCTTT.

For this clone: The same CDR3 can be traced to other DNA sequences in this sample. The chain is built from TRBV7-2 and TRBJ2-3; D gene ambiguous. The CDR3 extends over 12 amino acids. The germline gives CDR1 SGHTA, CDR2 FQGNSA. V was cut by 0 bases and J by 5 bases, with 3 bases left in between. CDR3 sequence: CASSLARDTQYF. The CDR3 DNA sequence: TGTGCCAGCAGCTTAGCGCGAGATACGCAGTATTTT.

CDR3 in DNA: TGTGCCTCGGTTATGGCGCGAGGCTACACCTTC. As protein: CASVMARGYTF. The chain has TRBV6-1 and TRBJ1-2; D gene ambiguous. Trimming cost V 11 bases and J 8 bases, with 15 bases left between them. The CDR3 runs 11 residues. Germline V gives CDR1 MNHNS, CDR2 SASEGT.

About this clone: A read error may produce the germline difference seen at one junction end. The genes are TRBV7-8 and TRBJ2-1; possibly TRBD1 for D (6 bases). Germline V lookup: CDR1 SGHVS, CDR2 FQNEAQ. This CDR3 region has 12 residues. CDR3 sequence reads: CASSLVEGDRVF. The DNA of the CDR3 is TGTGCCAGCAGCTTAGTAGAGGGGGATCGGGTCTTC.

This chain connects TRBV11-2 to TRBJ2-7; TRBD1 matches at 8 bases. The CDR3 extends over 14 amino acids. Germline CDR1 and CDR2: SGHAT and FQNNGV. V trimming: 2 bases; J trimming: 5 bases; junction bases outside the gene matches: 5. The CDR3 region has the DNA TGTGCCAGCAGCTTACGACAGGGGTCGGACGAGCAGTACTTC. Protein: CASSLRQGSDEQYF.

The chain has TRBV11-2 and TRBJ1-1; D possibly corresponds to TRBD1 (5 bases). Germline CDR1 is SGHAT and CDR2 is FQNNGV. The germline V and J ends were trimmed by 5 bases and 8 bases, with 15 bases remaining between them. This CDR3 is 13 amino acids long. The CDR3 sequence is CASSATGAGEAFF. Written as DNA, the CDR3 is TGTGCCAGCAGCGCCACCGGGGCAGGGGAAGCTTTCTTT.

This clone came up a few times. The rearrangement uses TRBV9 and TRBJ2-1; D is unclear. Trimming stripped 3 bases from V and 5 bases from J, with 15 bases between. The germline V gene has CDR1 SGDLS and CDR2 YYNGEE. The CDR3 loop spans 15 amino acids. The CDR3 DNA reads as TGTGCCAGCAGCGCTAAAAGGCCCCTTAACAATGAGCAGTTCTTC. Residues: CASSAKRPLNNEQFF. Using reference TRBV9 and TRBJ2-1 for the parts outside the CDR3, the full variable domain is DSGVTQTPKHLITATGQRVTLRCSPRSGDLSVYWYQQSLDQGLQFLIQYYNGEERAKGNILERFSAQQFPDLHSELNLSSLELGDSALYFCASSAKRPLNNEQFFGPGTRLTVL.

J is TRBJ2-7 and V is TRBV6-6, with 7 bases lining up with TRBD1. Germline CDR1 and CDR2: MNHNY and SVGAGI (reference sequence). Trimming took 5 bases from V and 3 from J; bases not matched to a gene: 4. This CDR3 spans 13 amino acids. CDR3 sequence: CASSRQGSYEQYF. The CDR3 coding sequence is TGTGCCAGCAGTAGACAGGGCAGCTACGAGCAGTACTTC.

The J gene is TRBJ2-1, the V gene TRBV7-3; 7 bases line up with TRBD2. CDR3 length: 16 residues. The germline V gene has CDR1 SGHTA and CDR2 FQGTGA. The trim removed 3 bases at V and 5 bases at J, leaving 10 bases unmatched. In DNA, the CDR3 is TGTGCCAGCAGCTTCACGGGGGGAGCTGGGAACAATGAGCAGTTCTTC. Encoded protein: CASSFTGGAGNNEQFF.

The V gene is TRBV5-1, the J gene TRBJ2-5; D call uncertain. The germline CDR1 and CDR2 sequences are SGHRS and YFSETQ. V dropped 0 bases and J dropped 1 base, with 13 bases sitting between them. The CDR3 covers 16 residues. CDR3 DNA sequence: TGCGCCAGCAGCTTGGGGGCTCTAACCCTCCAAGAGACCCAGTACTTC. Its translation is CASSLGALTLQETQYF.

This chain uses TRBV7-3 with TRBJ2-1; D perhaps matches TRBD2 (6 bases). The CDR3 runs to 16 residues. Germline V CDR1 and CDR2: SGHTA, FQGTGA. V lost 2 bases, J lost 0 bases, and 11 bases lay in between. DNA of the CDR3: TGTGCCAGCAGCTTAGTACGGGAGCTCTCCTACAATGAGCAGTTCTTC. Residues: CASSLVRELSYNEQFF.

The chain recombines TRBV10-1 with TRBJ2-7, with TRBD1 as a possible D gene (6 bases). Germline V gene sequence: CDR1 WNHNN, CDR2 SYGVQD (reference sequence). The V end was cut by 8 bases, the J end by 0 bases, with 17 bases between. The CDR3 is made up of 15 amino acids. The CDR3 nucleotides are TGCGCCAGCTCCATGACAGGCGCGAGCTCCTACGAGCAGTACTTC. It yields the protein CASSMTGASSYEQYF.

This clone has a single count. The genes are TRBV5-1 and TRBJ1-3, with TRBD1 matching over 8 bases. CDR1 is SGHRS, CDR2 YFSETQ, per germline. V gave up 4 bases and J gave up 4 bases; unmatched junction bases: 7. The CDR3 consists of 15 residues. The CDR3 DNA reads as TGCGCCAGCAGCCCGCAGGGGGCGAAGGGAAACACCATATATTTT. Translation gives CASSPQGAKGNTIYF. The complete variable domain, with remaining parts taken from reference TRBV5-1 and TRBJ1-3, reads KAGVTQTPRYLIKTRGQQVTLSCSPISGHRSVSWYQQTPGQGLQFLFEYFSETQRNKGNFPGRFSGRQFSNSRSEMNVSTLELGDSALYLCASSPQGAKGNTIYFGEGSWLTVV.

The rearrangement links TRBV19 to TRBJ2-1; D unresolved. Per the germline V gene, CDR1 is LNHDA and CDR2 is SQIVND (reference sequence). This CDR3 has 16 amino acids. The V end lost 1 base, the J end lost 6 bases, and 16 bases lay between the germline ends. CDR3 region: CASSIGQANTLNEQFF. CDR3 nucleotides: TGTGCCAGTAGTATAGGGCAGGCGAATACTCTCAATGAGCAGTTCTTC.

This clone was counted only a few times. The rearrangement uses TRBV6-1 and TRBJ1-2, with 10 nucleotides matching TRBD1. The germline V gene has CDR1 MNHNS and CDR2 SASEGT. The J segment lost 6 bases and the V segment lost 5 bases, leaving 3 bases of the junction unmatched. The CDR3 has 13 amino acids. The CDR3, as DNA: TGTGCCAGCAGTCAGACAGGGGGCCATGGCTACACCTTC. Its protein product is CASSQTGGHGYTF.

The rearrangement uses TRBV5-1 and TRBJ2-5; weak D call: TRBD2 (6 bases). Trimming removed 6 bases from V and 1 base from J, with 19 bases in between. The CDR3 has 16 residues. The germline V gene encodes CDR1 SGHRS and CDR2 YFSETQ. In DNA form, the CDR3 reads TGCGCCAGCAACCCACGAGGAGGGAAGGGCCAAGAGACCCAGTACTTC. It specifies CASNPRGGKGQETQYF.

The chain uses TRBV4-1 and TRBJ2-1, with 7 bases identical to TRBD2. V dropped 0 bases and J dropped 15; count of bases not matched to a gene: 11. This CDR3 is 14 amino acids long. From germline, CDR1 is MGHRA and CDR2 YSYEKL. The CDR3 loop is CASSQESTGGRWFF. Written as DNA, the CDR3 is TGCGCCAGCAGCCAAGAGTCAACGGGAGGCCGTTGGTTCTTC.

This clone was detected only a few times. The chain joins TRBV9 to TRBJ2-7, with 10 positions matching TRBD2. V shed 0 bases, J shed 7 bases, and the junction held 7 bases outside the gene matches. The CDR3 runs to 15 residues. Germline V gives CDR1 SGDLS, CDR2 YYNGEE. CDR3 loop: CASSVEAGGFEEQYF. The DNA of the CDR3 is TGTGCCAGCAGCGTAGAAGCGGGAGGGTTCGAAGAGCAGTACTTC.

This chain uses TRBV2 with TRBJ2-7, with 7 bases aligning to TRBD1. This CDR3 spans 12 amino acids. Germline V gene data show CDR1 as SNHLY and CDR2 as FYNNEI. V lost 7 bases to trimming and J lost 3 bases; unmatched junction nucleotides: 3. The CDR3 loop reads CASNRQGYEQYF. The CDR3 nucleotides are TGTGCCAGCAATAGACAGGGCTACGAGCAGTACTTC.

This clone was detected a few times. The V call is TRBV7-2, the J call TRBJ2-5; 7 bases are shared with TRBD2. The V gene's germline CDR1 is SGHTA and CDR2 FQGNSA. This CDR3 is 18 amino acids long. The V gene end was trimmed by 5 bases and the J gene end by 4 bases; junction bases not matched to a gene: 19. The CDR3 here is CASSRSMVGGGSGETQYF. In nucleotides, the CDR3 is TGTGCCAGCAGCAGAAGCATGGTGGGCGGGGGATCAGGAGAGACCCAGTACTTC.

The rearrangement joins TRBV9 to TRBJ2-2; TRBD1 or TRBD2 may be the D gene (5 bases each). Germline loops: CDR1 SGDLS, CDR2 YYNGEE. This CDR3 has 16 amino acids. Trimming cost V 4 bases and J 4 bases, with 17 bases left between them. CDR3 in DNA: TGTGCCAGCAGCTCACCTTCCGGGACCGGCACCGGGGAGCTGTTTTTT. It codes for CASSSPSGTGTGELFF.

The chain joins TRBV2 to TRBJ2-6; TRBD1 aligns across 11 bases. The V gene's germline CDR1 is SNHLY and CDR2 FYNNEI. The trim removed 4 bases at V and 0 bases at J, leaving 5 bases unmatched. The CDR3 spans 18 residues. This CDR3 is CASSAPDRGLSGANVLTF. CDR3 DNA sequence: TGTGCCAGCAGTGCCCCGGACAGGGGGCTCTCTGGGGCCAACGTCCTGACTTTC.

This clone appeared many times. V gene TRBV7-3 combines with J gene TRBJ1-4, with TRBD1 matching over 8 bases. The length of the CDR3 is 9 residues. CDR1 is SGHTA and CDR2 is FQGTGA in the germline V gene. Losses at the gene ends were 8 bases for V and 14 bases for J; bases not matched to a gene: 1. This chain's CDR3 is CASHRGLFF. CDR3 DNA sequence: TGTGCCAGCCACAGGGGGCTGTTTTTT.

The chain employs TRBV19 and TRBJ2-2; D call uncertain. The CDR3 length is 17 residues. Trimming took off 3 bases at V and 1 base at J, with 15 bases between the two ends. Per germline, CDR1 LNHDA and CDR2 SQIVND (reference sequence). CDR3 region: CASSILGYYENTGELFF. The CDR3 nucleotides are TGTGCCAGTAGTATTCTGGGGTACTACGAGAACACCGGGGAGCTGTTTTTT.